Listed here are 26 T cell receptor beta chains from one sample, sequenced in a study of monozygotic twins with inflammatory bowel disease. TCRdb re-called the 5' RACE reads and gives one entry per CDR3 protein, without DNA. The table lists approximately 150,000 distinct CDR3 sequences. The sequenced material came from blood. The source of these receptors is a human donor with ulcerative colitis or Crohn's disease, or a healthy co-twin of an affected twin (not recorded which).

The chain uses TRBV27 and TRBJ1-5. Germline assignment: CDR1 MNHEY and CDR2 SMNVEV (reference sequence). The CDR3 is made up of 13 amino acids. This CDR3 is CASIFRGNQPQHF.

The chain links TRBV7-2 to TRBJ1-1. This CDR3 is built from 11 residues. Germline-derived CDR1 and CDR2 are SGHTA and FQGNSA. CDR3 residues: CASSLMGAAFF.

The genes are TRBV5-4 and TRBJ2-2; TCRdb reports TRBD1, a call that lacks DNA to check it against. Germline V lookup: CDR1 SGHNT, CDR2 YYREEE (reference sequence). This CDR3 is built from 14 residues. CDR3 protein: CASSPGPSTGELFF.

V and J are TRBV18 and TRBJ1-1; TCRdb names TRBD1, which stays unverified in the absence of DNA. Germline V gene sequence: CDR1 KGHSH, CDR2 LQKENI. The CDR3 totals 14 residues. The CDR3: CASSQGTGWTEAFF.

The chain is built from TRBV6-1 and TRBJ2-7; TCRdb lists TRBD1, though no DNA is available to test this call. Germline assignment: CDR1 MNHNS and CDR2 SASEGT. This CDR3 contains 14 residues. CDR3 loop: CASTKLDRVDEQYF.

This chain links TRBV14 with TRBJ2-7. The germline V gene has CDR1 SGHDN and CDR2 FVKESK. The CDR3 has 17 amino acids. The CDR3 sequence is CASSPTSSLESSYEQYF.

The chain employs TRBV20-1 and TRBJ2-1; the TCRdb call, TRBD2, lacks DNA for checking. The CDR3 loop spans 15 amino acids. Germline V gene sequence: CDR1 DFQATT, CDR2 SNEGSKA (reference sequence). This chain's CDR3 is CSARDRDYVYNEQFF.

The rearrangement uses TRBV4-1 and TRBJ1-3; with no DNA, the TCRdb D assignment of TRBD1 cannot be verified. The CDR3 is made up of 20 amino acids. Germline CDR1 MGHRA, CDR2 YSYEKL. The CDR3: CASSQVPGQRLGTSGNTIYF.

The genes are TRBV20-1 and TRBJ1-2. CDR1 and CDR2 (germline): DFQATT, SNEGSKA (reference sequence). This CDR3 region has 13 residues. CDR3 in amino acids: CSARDERTNGITF.

The V call is TRBV20-1, the J call TRBJ1-1. Germline CDR1 and CDR2: DFQATT and SNEGSKA (reference sequence). CDR3 length: 13 amino acids. CDR3 amino acids: CSARGRMNTEAFF.

The rearrangement joins TRBV7-2 to TRBJ2-3. The germline gives CDR1 SGHTA, CDR2 FQGNSA. The CDR3 loop spans 11 amino acids. The CDR3 is CASSYTDTQYF.

The gene calls are TRBV11-2 and TRBJ2-3; TCRdb selects TRBD1, and the lack of DNA leaves this call unchecked. Per the germline V gene, CDR1 is SGHAT and CDR2 is FQNNGV. There are 15 residues in the CDR3. The CDR3 loop is CASSSDRDREDTQYF.

The V and J genes are TRBV14 and TRBJ2-5; TCRdb's D gene call, TRBD2, goes unchecked for lack of DNA. Germline CDR1 SGHDN, CDR2 FVKESK. This CDR3 region has 14 residues. Here the CDR3 reads CASSLLGTRETQYF.

This chain uses TRBV5-1 with TRBJ1-1; the D call from TCRdb, TRBD1, cannot be confirmed without DNA. The CDR3 has 14 amino acids. Per the germline V gene, CDR1 is SGHRS and CDR2 is YFSETQ. The CDR3 is CASSSGTLNTEAFF.

This sequence joins TRBV7-2 and TRBJ1-6; lacking DNA, the TRBD1 call made by TCRdb goes unchecked. The CDR3 spans 15 residues. Looked up from germline, CDR1 is SGHTA and CDR2 is FQGNSA. The CDR3 here is CASSSQTGVRSPLHF.

The gene calls are TRBV3-1 and TRBJ2-7. The CDR3 spans 11 residues. Germline lookup yields CDR1 LGHDT and CDR2 YNNKEL (reference sequence). CDR3 amino acids: CASSQSGEQYF.

J is TRBJ2-2 and V is TRBV14. The CDR3 covers 14 residues. Germline values: CDR1 SGHDN, CDR2 FVKESK. The CDR3: CASSPNIYTGELFF. The variable domain in full, with the rest retrieved from reference TRBV14 and TRBJ2-2, is EAGVTQFPSHSVIEKGQTVTLRCDPISGHDNLYWYRRVMGKEIKFLLHFVKESKQDESGMPNNRFLAERTGGTYSTLKVQPAELEDSGVYFCASSPNIYTGELFFGEGSRLTVL.

This chain joins TRBV5-4 and TRBJ2-3. The CDR3 extends over 13 amino acids. Germline V gives CDR1 SGHNT, CDR2 YYREEE (reference sequence). This chain's CDR3 is CASSLAASDTQYF.

The chain links TRBV7-2 to TRBJ2-7; checking the TCRdb D call of TRBD2 is not possible without DNA. There are 14 residues in the CDR3. Germline V lookup: CDR1 SGHTA, CDR2 FQGNSA. The CDR3 loop is CASSLGGNSYEQYF.

V gene TRBV3-1 combines with J gene TRBJ2-6. This CDR3 contains 16 residues. The germline gives CDR1 LGHDT, CDR2 YNNKEL (reference sequence). The CDR3 is CASSQPRPSGANVLTF.

The chain has TRBV6-1 and TRBJ1-2; the D gene TCRdb calls, TRBD1, cannot be checked with no DNA. This CDR3 has 17 amino acids. CDR1 is MNHNS and CDR2 is SASEGT in the germline V gene. The CDR3 sequence is CASLFGTGVFYSNGYTF.

The chain is built from TRBV29-1 and TRBJ2-5; checking the TCRdb D call of TRBD1 is not possible without DNA. The germline V gene has CDR1 SQVTM and CDR2 ANQGSEA. The CDR3 spans 14 residues. CDR3 sequence: CSVARPGVQETQYF.

The V and J genes are TRBV30 and TRBJ1-1; TCRdb indicates TRBD1, and absent DNA this call remains unverified. The CDR3 is 13 amino acids. Germline lookup yields CDR1 GTSNPN and CDR2 SVGIG (reference sequence). The CDR3 reads CAWDGQLNTEAFF.

V and J are TRBV12-3 or TRBV12-4 and TRBJ2-1. This CDR3 has 13 amino acids. The CDR3 sequence: CASSFSPSNEQFF.

According to its frequency, this clonotype is medium-sized. This chain uses TRBV12-3 or TRBV12-4 with TRBJ2-5; no DNA is available, so the TRBD1 call from TCRdb remains unchecked. The CDR3 spans 14 residues. The CDR3 spells CASSFSGDLWTQYF.

CDR3 region: CASSPDRARYEQYF. The chain has TRBV2 and TRBJ2-7; TCRdb reports TRBD1, a call that lacks DNA to check it against. There are 14 residues in the CDR3. Germline V gene sequence: CDR1 SNHLY, CDR2 FYNNEI.